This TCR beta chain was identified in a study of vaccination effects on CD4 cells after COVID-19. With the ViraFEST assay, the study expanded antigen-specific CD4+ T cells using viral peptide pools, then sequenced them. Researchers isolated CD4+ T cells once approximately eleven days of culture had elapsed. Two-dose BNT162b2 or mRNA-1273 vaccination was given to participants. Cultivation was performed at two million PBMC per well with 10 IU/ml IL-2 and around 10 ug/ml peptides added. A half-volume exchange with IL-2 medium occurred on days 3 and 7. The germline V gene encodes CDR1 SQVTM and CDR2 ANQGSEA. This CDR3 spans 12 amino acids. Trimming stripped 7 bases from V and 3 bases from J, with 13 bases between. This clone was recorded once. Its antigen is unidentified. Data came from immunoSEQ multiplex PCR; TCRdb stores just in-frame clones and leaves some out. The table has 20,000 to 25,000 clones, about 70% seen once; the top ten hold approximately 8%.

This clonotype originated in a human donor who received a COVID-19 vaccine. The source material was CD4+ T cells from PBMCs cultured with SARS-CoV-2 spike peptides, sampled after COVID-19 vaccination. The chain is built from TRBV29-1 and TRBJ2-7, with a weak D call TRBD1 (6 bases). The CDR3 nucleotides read TGCAGCGCCGGGGACAAAGGCTACGAGCAGTACTTC. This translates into CSAGDKGYEQYF.